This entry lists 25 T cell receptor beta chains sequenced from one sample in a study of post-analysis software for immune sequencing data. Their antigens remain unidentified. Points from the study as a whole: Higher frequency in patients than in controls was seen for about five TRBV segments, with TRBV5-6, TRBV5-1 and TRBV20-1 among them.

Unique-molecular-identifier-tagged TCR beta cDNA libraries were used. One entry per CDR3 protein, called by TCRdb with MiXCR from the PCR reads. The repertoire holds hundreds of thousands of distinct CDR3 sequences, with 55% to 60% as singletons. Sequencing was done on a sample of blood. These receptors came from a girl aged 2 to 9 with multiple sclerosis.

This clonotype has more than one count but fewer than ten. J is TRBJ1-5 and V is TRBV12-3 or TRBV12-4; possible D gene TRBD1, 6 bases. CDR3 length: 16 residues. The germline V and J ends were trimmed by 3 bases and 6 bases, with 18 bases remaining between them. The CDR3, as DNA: TGTGCCAGCAGTTTTAAACAGGGCCTTTCGCCTCAGCCCCAGCATTTT. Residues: CASSFKQGLSPQPQHF.

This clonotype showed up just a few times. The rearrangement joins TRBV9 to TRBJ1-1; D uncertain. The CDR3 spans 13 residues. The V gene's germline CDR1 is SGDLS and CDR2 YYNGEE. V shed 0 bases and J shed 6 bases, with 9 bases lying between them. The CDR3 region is CASSVARHSEAFF. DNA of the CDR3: TGTGCCAGCAGCGTAGCAAGACACTCTGAAGCTTTCTTT.

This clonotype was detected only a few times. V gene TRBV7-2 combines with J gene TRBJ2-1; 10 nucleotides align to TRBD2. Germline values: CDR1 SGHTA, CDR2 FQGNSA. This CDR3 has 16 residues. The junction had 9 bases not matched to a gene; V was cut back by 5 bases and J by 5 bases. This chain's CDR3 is CASSPSLAGVNNEQFF. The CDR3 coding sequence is TGTGCCAGCAGCCCGAGTCTAGCGGGGGTCAACAATGAGCAGTTCTTC.

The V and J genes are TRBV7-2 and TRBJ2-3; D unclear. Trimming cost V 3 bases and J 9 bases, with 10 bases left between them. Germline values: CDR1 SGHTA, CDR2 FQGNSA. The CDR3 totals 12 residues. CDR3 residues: CASSLGLRTQYF. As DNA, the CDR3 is TGTGCCAGCAGCTTGGGGTTGCGGACGCAGTATTTT.

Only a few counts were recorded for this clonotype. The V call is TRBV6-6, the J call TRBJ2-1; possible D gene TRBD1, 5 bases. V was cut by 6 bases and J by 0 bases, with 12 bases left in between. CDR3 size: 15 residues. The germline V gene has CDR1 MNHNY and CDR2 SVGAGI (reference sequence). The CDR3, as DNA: TGTGCCAGCAGACAGGACCCGGACTCCTACAATGAGCAGTTCTTC. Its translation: CASRQDPDSYNEQFF.

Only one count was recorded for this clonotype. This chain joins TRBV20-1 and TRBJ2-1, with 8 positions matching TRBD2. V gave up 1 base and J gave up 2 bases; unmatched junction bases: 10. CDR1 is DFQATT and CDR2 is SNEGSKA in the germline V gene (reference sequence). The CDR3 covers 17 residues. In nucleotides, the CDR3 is TGCAGTGCTAGAGGCGACGGGAGGGCGATTGCCTACAATGAGCAGTTCTTC. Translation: CSARGDGRAIAYNEQFF.

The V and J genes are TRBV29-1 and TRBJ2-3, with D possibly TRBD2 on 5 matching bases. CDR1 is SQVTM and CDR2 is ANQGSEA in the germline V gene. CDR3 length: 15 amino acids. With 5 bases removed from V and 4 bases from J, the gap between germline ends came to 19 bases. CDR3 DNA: TGCAGCGTTCAAACGTACGAGGGCCCCCCAGATACGCAGTATTTT. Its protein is CSVQTYEGPPDTQYF.

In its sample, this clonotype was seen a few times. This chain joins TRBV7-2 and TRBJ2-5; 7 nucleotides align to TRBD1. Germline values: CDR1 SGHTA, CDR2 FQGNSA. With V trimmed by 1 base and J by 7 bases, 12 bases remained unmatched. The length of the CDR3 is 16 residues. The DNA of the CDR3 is TGTGCCAGCAGCTTAGTAGGGGGCCCTTTTCGAGGGACCCAGTACTTC. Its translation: CASSLVGGPFRGTQYF. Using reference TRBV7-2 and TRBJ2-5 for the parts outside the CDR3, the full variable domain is GAGVSQSPSNKVTEKGKDVELRCDPISGHTALYWYRQSLGQGLEFLIYFQGNSAPDKSGLPSDRFSAERTGGSVSTLTIQRTQQEDSAVYLCASSLVGGPFRGTQYFGPGTRLLVL.

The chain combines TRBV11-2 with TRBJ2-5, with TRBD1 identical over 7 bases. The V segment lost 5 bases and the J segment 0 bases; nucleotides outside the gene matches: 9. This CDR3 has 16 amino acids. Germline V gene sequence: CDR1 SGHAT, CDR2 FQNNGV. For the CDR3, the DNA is TGTGCCAGCAGCCCTAGGGACAGCCTGTACCAAGAGACCCAGTACTTC. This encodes CASSPRDSLYQETQYF.

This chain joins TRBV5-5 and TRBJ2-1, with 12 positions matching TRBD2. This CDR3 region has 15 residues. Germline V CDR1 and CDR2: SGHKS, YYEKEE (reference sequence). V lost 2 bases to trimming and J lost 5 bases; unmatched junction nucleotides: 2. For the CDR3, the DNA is TGTGCCAGCAGCTTCTGGACTAGCGGGAACAATGAGCAGTTCTTC. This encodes CASSFWTSGNNEQFF.

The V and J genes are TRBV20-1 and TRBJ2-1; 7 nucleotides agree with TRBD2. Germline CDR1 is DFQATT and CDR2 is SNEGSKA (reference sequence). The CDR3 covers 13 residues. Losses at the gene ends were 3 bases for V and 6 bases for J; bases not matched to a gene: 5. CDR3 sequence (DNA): TGCAGTGCTAGCGGCGGGGGAACCAATGAGCAGTTCTTC. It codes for CSASGGGTNEQFF.

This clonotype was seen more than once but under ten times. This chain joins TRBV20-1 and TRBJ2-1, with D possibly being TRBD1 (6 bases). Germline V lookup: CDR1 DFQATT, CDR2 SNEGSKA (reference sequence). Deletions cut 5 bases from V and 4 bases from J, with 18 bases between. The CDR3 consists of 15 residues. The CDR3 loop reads CSAYQTGLGYNEQFF. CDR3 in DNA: TGCAGTGCTTATCAGACAGGTTTGGGTTACAATGAGCAGTTCTTC.

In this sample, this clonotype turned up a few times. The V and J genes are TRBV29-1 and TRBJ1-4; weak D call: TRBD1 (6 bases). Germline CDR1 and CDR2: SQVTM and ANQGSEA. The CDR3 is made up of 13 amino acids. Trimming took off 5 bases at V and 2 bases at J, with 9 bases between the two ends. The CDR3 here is CSVSGATNEKLFF. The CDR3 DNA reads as TGCAGCGTTTCGGGGGCGACTAATGAAAAACTGTTTTTT. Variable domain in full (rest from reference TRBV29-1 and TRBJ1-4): SAVISQKPSRDICQRGTSLTIQCQVDSQVTMMFWYRQQPGQSLTLIATANQGSEATYESGFVIDKFPISRPNLTFSTLTVSNMSPEDSSIYLCSVSGATNEKLFFGSGTQLSVL.

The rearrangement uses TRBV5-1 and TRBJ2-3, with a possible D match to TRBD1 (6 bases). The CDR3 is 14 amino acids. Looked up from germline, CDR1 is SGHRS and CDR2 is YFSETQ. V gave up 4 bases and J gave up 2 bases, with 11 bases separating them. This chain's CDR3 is CASSLRTDTDTQYF. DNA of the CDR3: TGCGCCAGCAGCCTCCGGACAGACACAGATACGCAGTATTTT.

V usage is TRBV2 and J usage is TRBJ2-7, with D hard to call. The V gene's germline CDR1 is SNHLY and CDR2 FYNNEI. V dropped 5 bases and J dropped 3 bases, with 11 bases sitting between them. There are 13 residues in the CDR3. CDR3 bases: TGTGCCAGCAGTTATAACATACTCTACGAGCAGTACTTC. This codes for CASSYNILYEQYF.

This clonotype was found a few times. CDR3 DNA sequence: TGTGCCAGCAGCCTCCCGGCCGGGACACGTCGCCCCTCCGCGCAGTATTTT. Its protein product is CASSLPAGTRRPSAQYF. J is TRBJ2-3 and V is TRBV5-5; maybe TRBD1 (6 bases). The V end lost 4 bases, the J end lost 10 bases, and 28 bases lay between the germline ends. There are 17 residues in the CDR3. Germline-derived CDR1 and CDR2 are SGHKS and YYEKEE (reference sequence).

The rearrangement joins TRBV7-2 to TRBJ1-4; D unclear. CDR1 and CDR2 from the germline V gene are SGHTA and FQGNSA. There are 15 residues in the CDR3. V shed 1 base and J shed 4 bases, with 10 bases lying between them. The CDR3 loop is CASSLVAGSNEKLFF. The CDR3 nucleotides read TGTGCCAGCAGCTTAGTGGCAGGCAGTAATGAAAAACTGTTTTTT.

DNA for the CDR3: TGCGCCAGCACCCGGACAGGGGGCGCCGAGCAGTACTTC. This translates into CASTRTGGAEQYF. This chain uses TRBV5-1 with TRBJ2-7, with TRBD1 matching 11 bases. The CDR3 is made up of 13 amino acids. The germline gives CDR1 SGHRS, CDR2 YFSETQ. V trimming: 6 bases; J trimming: 6 bases; junction bases outside the gene matches: 5.

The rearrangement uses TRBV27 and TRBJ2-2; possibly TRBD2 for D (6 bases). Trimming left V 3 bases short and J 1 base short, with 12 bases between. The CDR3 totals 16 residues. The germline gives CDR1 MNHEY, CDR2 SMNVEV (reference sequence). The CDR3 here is CASSFMGGRNTGELFF. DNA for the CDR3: TGTGCCAGCAGTTTCATGGGGGGTCGGAACACCGGGGAGCTGTTTTTT.

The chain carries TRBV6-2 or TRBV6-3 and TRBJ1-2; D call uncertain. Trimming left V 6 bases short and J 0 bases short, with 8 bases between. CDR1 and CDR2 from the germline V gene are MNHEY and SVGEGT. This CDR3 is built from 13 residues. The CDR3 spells CASRDTANYGYTF. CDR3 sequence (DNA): TGTGCCAGCAGAGACACAGCTAACTATGGCTACACCTTC.

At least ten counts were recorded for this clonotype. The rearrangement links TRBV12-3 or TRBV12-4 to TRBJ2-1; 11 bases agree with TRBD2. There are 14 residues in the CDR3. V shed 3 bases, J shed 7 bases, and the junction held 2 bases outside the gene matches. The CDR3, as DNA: TGTGCCAGCAGTTTTAGCGGGGGGGTTAATGAGCAGTTCTTC. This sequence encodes CASSFSGGVNEQFF.

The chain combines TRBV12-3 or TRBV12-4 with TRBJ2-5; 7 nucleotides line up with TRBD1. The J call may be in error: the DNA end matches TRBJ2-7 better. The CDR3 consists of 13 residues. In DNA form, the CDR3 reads TGTGCCAGCAGACTTACAGGGGACCACGAGCAGTACTTC. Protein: CASRLTGDHEQYF.

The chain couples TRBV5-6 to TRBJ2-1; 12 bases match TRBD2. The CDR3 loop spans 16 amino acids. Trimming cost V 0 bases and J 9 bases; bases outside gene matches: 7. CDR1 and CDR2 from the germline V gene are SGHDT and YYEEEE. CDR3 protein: CASSLDRLAGGVEQFF. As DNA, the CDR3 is TGTGCCAGCAGCTTGGATCGTCTAGCGGGAGGGGTTGAGCAGTTCTTC.

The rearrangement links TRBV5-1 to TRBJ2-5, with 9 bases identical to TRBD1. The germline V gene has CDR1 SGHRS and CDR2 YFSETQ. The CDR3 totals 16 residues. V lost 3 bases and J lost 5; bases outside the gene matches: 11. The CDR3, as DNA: TGCGCCAGCAGCTGGCAGGACTGGGACAGGGAGGAGACCCAGTACTTC. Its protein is CASSWQDWDREETQYF.

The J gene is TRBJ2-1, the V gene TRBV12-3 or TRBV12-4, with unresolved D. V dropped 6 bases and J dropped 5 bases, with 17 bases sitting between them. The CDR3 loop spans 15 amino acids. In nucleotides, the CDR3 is TGTGCCAGCAGCCCTTCCGGTGTAGAGAACAATGAGCAGTTCTTC. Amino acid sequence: CASSPSGVENNEQFF.